This T cell receptor (beta chain) was obtained from a study of tumor-infiltrating lymphocytes in localized non-small cell lung cancer. For the study at large: Several tumor histologies, both smoking statuses, and some post-neoadjuvant chemotherapy samples were included.

A word on this clone: Its antigen is still unknown.

The CDR3 runs 13 residues. V was pared by 4 bases and J by 6 bases, with 13 bases between. Germline-derived CDR1 and CDR2 are SGHRS and YFSETQ. TCRdb's copy holds only in-frame clones and misses some; the assay was immunoSEQ multiplex PCR. The repertoire holds about 12,000 clones, with 70% to 90% as singletons. Points from the study as a whole: T-cell fraction did not differ between immunotypes IM1 and IM2.

The receptor's source is a human donor with non-small cell lung cancer. J is TRBJ1-1 and V is TRBV5-1; D might be TRBD1 (5 bases). Sequences were obtained from uninvolved lung tissue not adjacent to the tumor. This CDR3 is CASSERGKAEAFF. The CDR3 nucleotides are TGCGCCAGCAGCGAGCGGGGGAAGGCTGAAGCTTTCTTT.